The present T cell receptor beta chain was sequenced within a study of glioma-infiltrating T cells. Study-level points and caveats: Very few CDR3 sequences were shared between tissue and blood. Above-expected tissue-blood divergence occurred in all gliomas, most in low-grade ones.

The germline V gene has CDR1 MDHEN and CDR2 SYDVKM. The CDR3 runs to 13 residues. Trimming cost V 6 bases and J 8 bases; bases outside gene matches: 3. Comments on this clonotype: What it binds is not known. It may be a read error: a sequence one base away is much more abundant.

Amplification of TCR alpha and beta CDR3 regions from RNA used iRepertoire nested multiplex PCR. Tissue mRNA or PBMC total RNA, about 85-400 ng, went into one-step reverse transcription and amplification. TCRdb independently ran MiXCR on the multiplex PCR reads; one entry per CDR3 protein. The sample has 150,000 to 200,000 distinct CDR3 sequences, roughly 45% seen once; the top ten hold 5.2%. J is TRBJ1-4 and V is TRBV28, with 10 bases aligning to TRBD1. Sample: glioma tissue, nonneoplastic brain tissue, or PBMCs (not recorded which). The clonotype originates from a human donor with low-grade glioma or glioblastoma, undergoing nonglioma brain surgery, or in good health (not recorded which). The CDR3 coding sequence is TGTGCCAGCAGACGGACAGGGGGGGAAAAACTGTTTTTT. Translation: CASRRTGGEKLFF.